These T cell receptor beta chains were read from a single sample in a study of blood T cell repertoires in COVID-19. Method: immunoSEQ multiplex PCR; TCRdb's copy keeps in-frame clones and lacks some. The sample has approximately 130,000 clones; 84% are singletons. The material sequenced was peripheral blood. These receptors were taken from a human donor in a cohort sampled during active COVID-19. Both conserved end residues are part of each CDR3. A D gene is named only where the DNA matches it firmly. Size is omitted from some rows. Given values are once, few, many or a class for expanded clones.

>TRBV30|-|13|TRBJ1-1|few
CAWSVVYGPGAFF
TGTGCCTGGAGTGTAGTCTACGGCCCAGGGGCTTTCTTT
>TRBV5-1|-|15|TRBJ2-2|-
CASSLTLANTGELFF
TGCGCCAGCAGCTTGACTCTAGCGAACACCGGGGAGCTGTTTTTT
>TRBV18|TRBD1|16|TRBJ1-3|-
CASSPQRGTEGNTIYF
TGTGCCAGCTCACCCCAAAGGGGGACAGAGGGAAACACCATATATTTT
>TRBV5-6|TRBD2|15|TRBJ2-5|-
CASSLRSGVQETQYF
TGTGCCAGCAGCCTACGAAGCGGGGTCCAAGAGACCCAGTACTTC
>TRBV5-4|-|13|TRBJ1-2|-
CASSWQGNYGYTF
TGTGCCAGCAGCTGGCAGGGTAACTATGGCTACACCTTC
>TRBV5-6|TRBD1|16|TRBJ1-6|-
CASRPDRDRLGSPLHF
TGTGCCAGCAGACCTGACCGGGACAGGTTGGGATCACCCCTCCACTTT
>TRBV27|-|14|TRBJ2-5|-
CASSRYLGGETQYF
TGTGCCAGCAGTCGCTACCTGGGGGGAGAGACCCAGTACTTC
>TRBV7-9|-|17|TRBJ1-6|-
CASSKSPQGRNSSPLHF
TGTGCCAGCAGCAAAAGCCCCCAGGGCCGTAACAGCTCACCCCTCCACTTT
>TRBV3-1/TRBV3-2|-|12|TRBJ1-1|-
CASLGGNTEAFF
TGTGCCAGCTTAGGAGGGAACACTGAAGCTTTCTTT
>TRBV18|-|12|TRBJ1-2|-
CASSPREGGYTF
TGTGCCAGCTCACCTCGTGAGGGTGGCTACACCTTC